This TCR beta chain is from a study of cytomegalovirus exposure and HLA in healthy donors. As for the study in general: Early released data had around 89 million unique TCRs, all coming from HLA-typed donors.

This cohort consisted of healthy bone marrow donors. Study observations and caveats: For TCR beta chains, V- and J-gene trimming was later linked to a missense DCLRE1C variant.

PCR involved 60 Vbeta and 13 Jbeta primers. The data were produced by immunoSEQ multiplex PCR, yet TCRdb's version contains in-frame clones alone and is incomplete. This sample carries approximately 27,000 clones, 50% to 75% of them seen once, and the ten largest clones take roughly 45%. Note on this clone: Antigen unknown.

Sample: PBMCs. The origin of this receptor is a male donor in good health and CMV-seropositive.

The CDR3 DNA sequence: TGTGCCAGCAATGGGGAGGAGGAGCAGTACTTC. Its translation is CASNGEEEQYF. The chain employs TRBV2 and TRBJ2-7; D is possibly TRBD2 (6 bases). The CDR3 spans 11 residues. Germline-derived CDR1 and CDR2 are SNHLY and FYNNEI. The V end was cut by 7 bases, the J end by 7 bases, with 11 bases between.